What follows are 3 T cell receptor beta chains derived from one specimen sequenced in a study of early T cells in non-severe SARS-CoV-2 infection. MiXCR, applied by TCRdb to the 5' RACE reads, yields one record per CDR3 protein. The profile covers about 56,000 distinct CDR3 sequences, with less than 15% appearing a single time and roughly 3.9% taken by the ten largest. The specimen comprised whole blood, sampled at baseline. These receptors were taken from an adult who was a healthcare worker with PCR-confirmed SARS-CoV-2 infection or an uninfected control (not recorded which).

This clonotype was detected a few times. This CDR3 reads CASKGGSSSSPLHF. As DNA, the CDR3 is TGTGCCAGCAAAGGGGGGTCGTCGAGTTCACCCCTCCACTTT. The chain combines TRBV6-5 with TRBJ1-6, with D tentatively TRBD1 (6 bases). The CDR3 sequence is 14 residues long. Germline-derived CDR1 and CDR2 are MNHEY and SVGAGI. V shed 7 bases and J shed 9 bases, with 16 bases lying between them.

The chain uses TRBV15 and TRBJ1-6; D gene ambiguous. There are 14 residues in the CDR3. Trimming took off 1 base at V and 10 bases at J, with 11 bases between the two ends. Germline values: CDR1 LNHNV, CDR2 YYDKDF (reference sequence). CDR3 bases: TGTGCCACCAGCAGAGTCGCCCCGGAGTCACCCCTCCACTTT. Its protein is CATSRVAPESPLHF. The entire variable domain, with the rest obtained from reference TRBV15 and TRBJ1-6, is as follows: DAMVIQNPRYQVTQFGKPVTLSCSQTLNHNVMYWYQQKSSQAPKLLFHYYDKDFNNEADTPDNFQSRRPNTSFCFLDIRSPGLGDTAMYLCATSRVAPESPLHFGNGTRLTVT.

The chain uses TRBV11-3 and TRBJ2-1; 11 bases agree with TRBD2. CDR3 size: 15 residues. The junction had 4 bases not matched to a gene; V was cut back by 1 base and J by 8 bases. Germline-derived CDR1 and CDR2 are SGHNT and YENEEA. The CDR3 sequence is CASSLGLAGRDEQFF. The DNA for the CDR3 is TGTGCCAGCAGCTTAGGACTAGCGGGGCGCGATGAGCAGTTCTTC. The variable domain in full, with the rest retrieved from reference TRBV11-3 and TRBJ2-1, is EAGVVQSPRYKIIEKKQPVAFWCNPISGHNTLYWYLQNLGQGPELLIRYENEEAVDDSQLPKDRFSAERLKGVDSTLKIQPAELGDSAVYLCASSLGLAGRDEQFFGPGTRLTVL.